This T cell receptor (beta chain) was sequenced during a study of cytomegalovirus exposure and HLA in healthy donors. Amplification used 60 Vbeta primers and 13 Jbeta primers. TCRdb's copy holds only in-frame clones and misses some; the assay was immunoSEQ multiplex PCR. The sample contains about 200,000 clones, approximately 85% of which appear only once. General study points: It was approximately 150 TCR beta chains that were listed as cytomegalovirus-associated.

A single count supports this clone. Antigen unknown. The clonotype was recovered from a woman aged 40-49 years in good health and CMV-seronegative. The sequencing input was PBMCs.

The CDR3 loop reads CASSLTVDYGYTF. As DNA, the CDR3 is TGTGCCAGCAGCTTAACCGTTGACTATGGCTACACCTTC. V gene TRBV7-3 combines with J gene TRBJ1-2, with D unclear. The CDR3 totals 13 residues. With 0 bases removed from V and 3 bases from J, the gap between germline ends came to 5 bases. Germline lookup yields CDR1 SGHTA and CDR2 FQGTGA.